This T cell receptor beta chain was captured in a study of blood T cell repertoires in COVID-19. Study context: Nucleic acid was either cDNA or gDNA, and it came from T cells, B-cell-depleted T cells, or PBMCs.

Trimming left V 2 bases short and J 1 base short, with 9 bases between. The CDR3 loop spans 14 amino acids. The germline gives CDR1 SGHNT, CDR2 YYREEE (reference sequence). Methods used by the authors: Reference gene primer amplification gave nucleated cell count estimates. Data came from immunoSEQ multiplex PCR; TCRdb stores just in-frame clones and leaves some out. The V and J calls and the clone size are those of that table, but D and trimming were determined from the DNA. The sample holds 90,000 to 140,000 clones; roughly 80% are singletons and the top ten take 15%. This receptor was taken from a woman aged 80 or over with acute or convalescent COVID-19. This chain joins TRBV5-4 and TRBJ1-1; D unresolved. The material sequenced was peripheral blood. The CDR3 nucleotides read TGTGCCAGCAGCTTTATGAGCGGGAACACTGAAGCTTTCTTT. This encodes CASSFMSGNTEAFF.